The 2 T cell receptor beta chains below come from one sample, sequenced in a study of T cell responses to AZD1222 COVID-19 vaccine. This table comes from immunoSEQ multiplex PCR, and its TCRdb copy is limited to in-frame clones, with some not included. Among tens of thousands of clones listed, about 85% were seen once. The source was peripheral blood, collected 28 days after the second AZD1222 dose. These TCRs come from an adult who received the AZD1222 COVID-19 vaccine.

This chain uses TRBV30 with TRBJ2-3, with D possibly matching TRBD2 (5 bases). CDR3 length: 16 residues. V dropped 0 bases and J dropped 0 bases, with 13 bases sitting between them. Germline V CDR1 and CDR2: GTSNPN, SVGIG (reference sequence). The CDR3 nucleotides are TGTGCCTGGAGTGTCCCCCACTCGGGGAGCACAGATACGCAGTATTTT. Its translation is CAWSVPHSGSTDTQYF.

This chain uses TRBV4-3 with TRBJ1-1; 10 nucleotides line up with TRBD1. J gave up 0 bases and V 3 bases, and 4 bases lay outside the gene matches. The CDR3 totals 16 residues. Germline-derived CDR1 and CDR2 are LGHNA and YSLEER. The CDR3 loop reads CASSQAGTGVNTEAFF. The DNA for the CDR3 is TGCGCCAGCAGCCAGGCCGGGACAGGGGTGAACACTGAAGCTTTCTTT.